Following are 12 T cell receptor beta chains from one sample sequenced in a study of blood T cells in healthy people across ages. PCR was performed a second time for about 6 to 12 cycles using a sample-barcoded 5' primer and a J-beta primer mix. MiXCR, run by TCRdb on the 5' RACE reads, gives a single entry per CDR3 protein. The table has roughly 1,300,000 distinct CDR3 sequences, approximately 60% seen once. The source material was blood. Every receptor here comes from a man younger than 35 in good health.

This clonotype was picked up a small number of times. This clone may be a read error of a much larger clone one base away. The genes are TRBV29-1 and TRBJ2-5; 7 bases are a match to TRBD2. Germline CDR1 and CDR2: SQVTM and ANQGSEA. V lost 7 bases, J lost 11 bases, and 19 bases stayed unmatched. There are 14 residues in the CDR3. The CDR3, as DNA: TGCAGCGCCCGCGGGGGACTCACTAACAATGAGCAGTACTTC. Protein sequence: CSARGGLTNNEQYF.

This clonotype has just a few counts. The chain carries TRBV5-6 and TRBJ2-5, with D perhaps matching TRBD1 (5 bases). Trimming removed 1 base at V and 0 bases at J, with 10 bases between. Germline CDR1 SGHDT, CDR2 YYEEEE. The CDR3 totals 15 residues. In DNA, the CDR3 is TGTGCCAGCAGCTTGCCCAGGGTGTACCAAGAGACCCAGTACTTC. It encodes CASSLPRVYQETQYF. Full variable domain (outside the CDR3, taken from reference TRBV5-6 and TRBJ2-5): DAGVTQSPTHLIKTRGQQVTLRCSPKSGHDTVSWYQQALGQGPQFIFQYYEEEERQRGNFPDRFSGHQFPNYSSELNVNALLLGDSALYLCASSLPRVYQETQYFGPGTRLLVL.

The chain joins TRBV7-8 to TRBJ2-7, with D tentatively TRBD2 (5 bases). The germline CDR1 and CDR2 sequences are SGHVS and FQNEAQ. CDR3 length: 14 amino acids. Deletions cut 7 bases from V and 6 bases from J, with 19 bases between. The CDR3 region is CASTFTGSKSEQYF. Written as DNA, the CDR3 is TGTGCCAGCACCTTTACGGGATCCAAGAGCGAGCAGTACTTC. Together with reference TRBV7-8 and TRBJ2-7, the CDR3 gives the full variable domain: GAGVSQSPRYKVAKRGQDVALRCDPISGHVSLFWYQQALGQGPEFLTYFQNEAQLDKSGLPSDRFFAERPEGSVSTLKIQRTQQEDSAVYLCASTFTGSKSEQYFGPGTRLTVT.

The chain recombines TRBV11-2 with TRBJ1-1; D uncertain. Germline loops: CDR1 SGHAT, CDR2 FQNNGV. The V and J ends lost 8 bases and 8 bases respectively, with 15 bases between them. The CDR3 has 12 amino acids. CDR3 protein: CASWKGVKEAFF. The CDR3 DNA follows: TGTGCCAGCTGGAAGGGAGTCAAAGAAGCTTTCTTT.

The chain links TRBV7-9 to TRBJ2-5; D may correspond to TRBD1 or TRBD2 (5 bases each). From germline, CDR1 is SEHNR and CDR2 FQNEAQ (reference sequence). Trimming left V 5 bases short and J 5 bases short, with 15 bases between. This CDR3 is 14 amino acids long. The CDR3 here is CASSPRDAYETQYF. CDR3 nucleotide sequence: TGTGCCAGCAGCCCCCGGGACGCCTATGAGACCCAGTACTTC.

CDR3: CASSLRGMGTDTQYF. The CDR3 DNA reads TGTGCCAGCAGTTTGAGGGGGATGGGCACAGATACGCAGTATTTT. The chain carries TRBV27 and TRBJ2-3; the D gene is possibly TRBD1 (6 bases). The CDR3 sequence is 15 residues long. Trimming stripped 3 bases from V and 1 base from J, with 11 bases between. Germline CDR1 MNHEY, CDR2 SMNVEV (reference sequence).

The CDR3 spells CASSQDNVPGVRSSYEQYF. Written as DNA, the CDR3 is TGCGCCAGCAGCCAAGATAATGTCCCGGGGGTACGATCCTCCTACGAGCAGTACTTC. The chain links TRBV4-1 to TRBJ2-7, with D possibly TRBD2 on 6 matching bases. V was pared by 0 bases and J by 0 bases, with 21 bases between. CDR1 and CDR2 from the germline V gene are MGHRA and YSYEKL. The CDR3 runs to 19 residues.

The gene calls are TRBV7-8 and TRBJ1-6; 8 positions agree with TRBD1. This CDR3 region has 13 residues. V was clipped by 5 bases and J by 14 bases; unmatched bases: 8. CDR1 is SGHVS and CDR2 is FQNEAQ in the germline V gene. CDR3 protein: CASSTRTGPALHF. CDR3 nucleotide sequence: TGTGCCAGCAGCACCCGGACAGGGCCGGCCCTCCACTTT.

This clonotype was recorded a few times. The rearrangement joins TRBV10-3 to TRBJ2-5, with TRBD2 matching 7 bases. This CDR3 comprises 13 residues. From germline, CDR1 is ENHRY and CDR2 SYGVKD. The CDR3 nucleotides are TGTGCGACCAGCGGGGAGACTAGAGAGACCCAGTACTTC. Translating it yields CATSGETRETQYF.

The chain is built from TRBV29-1 and TRBJ1-4; 8 bases are shared with TRBD1. The CDR3 totals 12 residues. V was clipped by 2 bases and J by 14 bases; unmatched bases: 7. Germline V gives CDR1 SQVTM, CDR2 ANQGSEA. DNA for the CDR3: TGCAGCGTTGAATCCCGACAGGGGCTGCTGTTTTTT. It encodes CSVESRQGLLFF.

Regarding this clonotype: The junction departs from the called germline gene at one end, perhaps through a read error. V and J are TRBV7-2 and TRBJ2-7, with a possible D match to TRBD2 (6 bases). Per germline, CDR1 SGHTA and CDR2 FQGNSA. CDR3 length equals 15 residues. In nucleotides, the CDR3 is TGTGTCAGCAGCTTAGAGGCGGGACGGACCTACGAGCAGTACTTC. Its translation: CVSSLEAGRTYEQYF.

This chain uses TRBV7-8 with TRBJ1-1, with 9 bases that match TRBD1. Germline assignment: CDR1 SGHVS and CDR2 FQNEAQ. The V gene end was trimmed by 1 base and the J gene end by 0 bases; junction bases not matched to a gene: 3. The CDR3 is 16 residues long. The CDR3 nucleotides read TGTGCCAGCAGCTTAGAGGGGGACAGGGTGAACACTGAAGCTTTCTTT. It translates to CASSLEGDRVNTEAFF.